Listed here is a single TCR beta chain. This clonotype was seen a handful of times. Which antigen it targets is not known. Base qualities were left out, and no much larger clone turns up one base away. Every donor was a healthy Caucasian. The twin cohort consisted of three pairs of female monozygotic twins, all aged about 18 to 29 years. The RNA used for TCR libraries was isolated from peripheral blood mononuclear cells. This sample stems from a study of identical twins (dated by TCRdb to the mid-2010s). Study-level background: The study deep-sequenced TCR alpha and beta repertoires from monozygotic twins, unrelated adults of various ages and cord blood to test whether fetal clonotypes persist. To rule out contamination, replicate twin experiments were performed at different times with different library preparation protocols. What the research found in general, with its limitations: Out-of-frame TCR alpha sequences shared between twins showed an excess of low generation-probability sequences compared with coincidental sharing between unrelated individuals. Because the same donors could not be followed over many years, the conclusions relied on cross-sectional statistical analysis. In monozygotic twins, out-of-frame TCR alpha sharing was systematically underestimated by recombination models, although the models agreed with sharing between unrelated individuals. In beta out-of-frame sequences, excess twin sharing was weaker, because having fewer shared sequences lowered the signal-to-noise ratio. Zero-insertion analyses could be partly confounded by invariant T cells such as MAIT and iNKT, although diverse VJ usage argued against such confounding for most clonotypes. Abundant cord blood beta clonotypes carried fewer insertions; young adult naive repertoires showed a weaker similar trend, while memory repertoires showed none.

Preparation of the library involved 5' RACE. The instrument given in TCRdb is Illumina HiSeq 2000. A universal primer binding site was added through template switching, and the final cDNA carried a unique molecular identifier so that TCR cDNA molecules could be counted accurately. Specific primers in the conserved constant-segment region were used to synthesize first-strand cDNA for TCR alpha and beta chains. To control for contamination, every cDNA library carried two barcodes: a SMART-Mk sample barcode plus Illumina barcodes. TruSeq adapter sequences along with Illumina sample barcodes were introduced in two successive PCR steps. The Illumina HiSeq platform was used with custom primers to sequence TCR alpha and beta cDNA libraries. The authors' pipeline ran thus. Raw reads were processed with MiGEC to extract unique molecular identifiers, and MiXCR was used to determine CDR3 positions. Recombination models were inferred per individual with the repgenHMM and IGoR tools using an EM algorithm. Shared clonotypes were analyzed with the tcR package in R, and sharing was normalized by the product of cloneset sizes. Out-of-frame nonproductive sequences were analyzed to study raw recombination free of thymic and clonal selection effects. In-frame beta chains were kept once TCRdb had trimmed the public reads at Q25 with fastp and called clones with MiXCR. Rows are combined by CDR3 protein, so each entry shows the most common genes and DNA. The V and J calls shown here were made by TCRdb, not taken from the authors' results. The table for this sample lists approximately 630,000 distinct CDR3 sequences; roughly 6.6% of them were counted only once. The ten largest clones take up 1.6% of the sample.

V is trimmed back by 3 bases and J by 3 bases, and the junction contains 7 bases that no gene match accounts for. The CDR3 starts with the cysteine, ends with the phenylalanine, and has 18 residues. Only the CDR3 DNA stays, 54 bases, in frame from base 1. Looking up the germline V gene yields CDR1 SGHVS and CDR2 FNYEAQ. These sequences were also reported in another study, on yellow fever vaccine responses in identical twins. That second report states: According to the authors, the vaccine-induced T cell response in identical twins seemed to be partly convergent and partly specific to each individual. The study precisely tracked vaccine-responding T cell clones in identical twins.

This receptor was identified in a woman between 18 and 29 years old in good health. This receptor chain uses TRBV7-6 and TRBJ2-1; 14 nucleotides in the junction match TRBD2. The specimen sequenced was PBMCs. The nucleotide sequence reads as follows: TGTGCCAGCAGCTTGCCGACTAGCGGGGGGGCCATCTACAATGAGCAGTTCTTC. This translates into CASSLPTSGGAIYNEQFF.